This TCR beta chain was captured in a study of monozygotic twins with inflammatory bowel disease. Broader study findings: A single strong clonotype or signal linked to IBD was not supported. Varying immunosuppressive regimens may have increased patient repertoire variability.

Whole blood without T cell sorting served as the source of isolated total RNA. Points on this clonotype: Its antigen is still unknown.

This CDR3 is built from 16 residues. The germline V gene encodes CDR1 KGHDR and CDR2 SFDVKD. Via template switching, UMIs carrying a 6-nucleotide sample barcode were introduced. TCRdb reworked the 5' RACE reads into one entry per CDR3 protein, no DNA. This specimen shows some 170,000 distinct CDR3 sequences; the ten leading clones hold about 7.4%. The receptor's source is a human donor with ulcerative colitis or Crohn's disease, or a healthy co-twin of an affected twin (not recorded which). The rearrangement joins TRBV24-1 to TRBJ2-3; TCRdb calls TRBD2, which cannot be checked without DNA. The sequenced sample consisted of blood. The CDR3 spells CATSSPAGGPGDTQYF.